These 32 T cell receptor beta chains came from one sample sequenced in a study of cytomegalovirus exposure and HLA in healthy donors. The table came from immunoSEQ multiplex PCR; TCRdb's copy has only in-frame clones and leaves some out. The table shows about 180,000 clones, with roughly 85% occurring only once. The sequenced material came from PBMCs. All receptors derive from a man aged 18 to 35 in good health and CMV-seropositive.

CDR3 nucleotide sequence: TGTGCCAGCAGCTTAGCAGGGGTGGATACGCAGTATTTT. This codes for CASSLAGVDTQYF. The chain carries TRBV11-1 and TRBJ2-3, with D possibly TRBD1 on 5 matching bases. Trimming stripped 0 bases from V and 6 bases from J, with 7 bases between. The CDR3 totals 13 residues. Looked up from germline, CDR1 is SGHAT and CDR2 is FQDESV (reference sequence).

V usage is TRBV28 and J usage is TRBJ1-4, with 11 bases fitting TRBD1. CDR1 and CDR2 (germline): MDHEN, SYDVKM. V lost 5 bases, J lost 7 bases, and 6 bases stayed unmatched. The CDR3 runs 15 residues. CDR3 protein: CASSLGTGGGEKLFF. For the CDR3, the DNA is TGTGCCAGCAGTCTTGGGACAGGGGGGGGTGAAAAACTGTTTTTT.

The chain recombines TRBV10-2 with TRBJ1-1, with D possibly matching TRBD1 (6 bases). Trimming removed 4 bases at V and 0 bases at J, with 12 bases between. CDR3 length: 15 amino acids. The V gene's germline CDR1 is WSHSY and CDR2 SAAADI. This CDR3 is CASSGMQGMNTEAFF. The CDR3 DNA follows: TGCGCCAGCAGTGGTATGCAGGGGATGAACACTGAAGCTTTCTTT.

CDR3 in amino acids: CASSLSRETYEQYF. DNA for the CDR3: TGTGCCAGCAGTTTAAGTCGTGAGACCTACGAGCAGTACTTC. The chain recombines TRBV27 with TRBJ2-7; D ambiguous. Germline assignment: CDR1 MNHEY and CDR2 SMNVEV (reference sequence). Between the trimmed V and J ends, which lost 2 bases and 2 bases, there was a span of 10 bases. There are 14 residues in the CDR3.

Notes on this clone: The junction differs from germline at one of its ends, possibly a read error. The gene calls are TRBV7-7 and TRBJ2-2, with D perhaps TRBD1 (5 bases). Germline CDR1 SSHAT, CDR2 FNYEAQ (reference sequence). The CDR3 spans 14 residues. CDR3 loop: CASRQTENTGELFF. In nucleotides, the CDR3 is TGTGCTAGCAGGCAGACAGAGAACACCGGGGAGCTGTTTTTT.

The chain joins TRBV5-8 to TRBJ1-3; TRBD1 is a possible D gene (5 bases). V dropped 2 bases and J dropped 8 bases, with 8 bases sitting between them. The germline V gene encodes CDR1 SGHTS and CDR2 YDEGEE. The CDR3 extends over 12 amino acids. The CDR3 here is CASSLRGDTIYF. The CDR3 DNA sequence: TGTGCCAGCAGCTTACGGGGGGACACCATATATTTT. The whole variable domain, filled in from reference TRBV5-8 and TRBJ1-3, reads EAGVTQSPTHLIKTRGQQATLRCSPISGHTSVYWYQQALGLGLQFLLWYDEGEERNRGNFPPRFSGRQFPNYSSELNVNALELEDSALYLCASSLRGDTIYFGEGSWLTVV.

This chain connects TRBV28 to TRBJ1-5; 7 bases match TRBD1. The germline CDR1 and CDR2 sequences are MDHEN and SYDVKM. Trimming cost V 5 bases and J 2 bases; bases outside gene matches: 6. CDR3 size: 15 residues. Here the CDR3 DNA reads TGTGCCAGCAGTACCCCCGGACAGGGCAATCAGCCCCAGCATTTT. Translated: CASSTPGQGNQPQHF.

This chain uses TRBV9 with TRBJ1-2, with a weak D call TRBD1 (5 bases). The CDR3 runs 15 residues. V was clipped by 3 bases and J by 3 bases, with 15 bases between them. The germline gives CDR1 SGDLS, CDR2 YYNGEE. Here the CDR3 DNA reads TGTGCCAGCAGCGCCCTGGGTAGGGGTGACTATGGCTACACCTTC. Amino acids: CASSALGRGDYGYTF.

The rearrangement joins TRBV28 to TRBJ2-1; the D gene is possibly TRBD2 (6 bases). The germline V gene has CDR1 MDHEN and CDR2 SYDVKM. The CDR3 extends over 15 amino acids. The V and J ends lost 7 bases and 4 bases respectively, with 17 bases between them. The CDR3 DNA reads TGTGCCAGCACTTCCGGGACTGTCGGATACAATGAGCAGTTCTTC. Translating it yields CASTSGTVGYNEQFF.

The chain recombines TRBV5-5 with TRBJ2-5, with D possibly being TRBD1 (6 bases). Germline CDR1 reads SGHKS; CDR2 reads YYEKEE (reference sequence). V was trimmed by 5 bases and J by 5 bases, leaving 13 bases between them. The CDR3 extends over 13 amino acids. CDR3 in DNA: TGTGCCAGCAGTCCTGGGCAGGGGGAGACCCAGTACTTC. Translated: CASSPGQGETQYF.

This chain joins TRBV6-1 and TRBJ2-3; TRBD2 agrees at 12 bases. The CDR3 sequence is 16 residues long. Germline CDR1 and CDR2: MNHNS and SASEGT. With V trimmed by 3 bases and J by 5 bases, 6 bases remained unmatched. The CDR3 sequence is CASSEQLAGGGDTQYF. CDR3 nucleotides: TGTGCCAGCAGTGAGCAACTAGCGGGAGGTGGAGATACGCAGTATTTT.

The rearrangement links TRBV5-1 to TRBJ2-4; 8 bases are shared with TRBD1. There are 15 residues in the CDR3. Germline CDR1 and CDR2: SGHRS and YFSETQ. V trimming: 0 bases; J trimming: 1 base; junction bases outside the gene matches: 0. The CDR3 coding sequence is TGCGCCAGCAGCTTGGACAGGGGGGCCAAAAACATTCAGTACTTC. Translation: CASSLDRGAKNIQYF.

The chain has TRBV29-1 and TRBJ1-3; D possibly corresponds to TRBD1 (5 bases). The CDR3 totals 14 residues. From germline, CDR1 is SQVTM and CDR2 ANQGSEA. Deletions cut 1 base from V and 8 bases from J, with 15 bases between. This chain's CDR3 is CSVEAGNRRDTIYF. CDR3 nucleotides: TGCAGCGTTGAAGCAGGGAATAGAAGGGACACCATATATTTT.

The CDR3 is CASSLRRGDYEQYF. DNA for the CDR3: TGTGCCAGCAGCTTGAGGAGGGGTGACTACGAGCAGTACTTC. V is TRBV5-4 and J is TRBJ2-7, with D possibly matching TRBD2 (6 bases). Trimming stripped 1 base from V and 3 bases from J, with 11 bases between. Germline V gene lookup returns CDR1 SGHNT and CDR2 YYREEE (reference sequence). There are 14 residues in the CDR3.

Turning to this clone: This sample includes further DNA sequences coding for the same CDR3. This chain joins TRBV9 and TRBJ2-5, with D possibly matching TRBD2 (7 bases). The germline gives CDR1 SGDLS, CDR2 YYNGEE. Trimming stripped 5 bases from V and 1 base from J, with 12 bases between. This CDR3 contains 14 residues. CDR3 residues: CASSVGGRQETQYF. The CDR3 DNA sequence: TGTGCCAGCAGTGTGGGGGGGCGCCAAGAGACCCAGTACTTC.

This chain links TRBV2 with TRBJ1-5; unclear D gene. CDR3 size: 13 residues. Per germline, CDR1 SNHLY and CDR2 FYNNEI. V was pared by 9 bases and J by 1 base, with 10 bases between. The CDR3 protein is CASTMESNQPQHF. In DNA, the CDR3 is TGTGCCAGTACGATGGAGAGCAATCAGCCCCAGCATTTT.

The chain carries TRBV7-8 and TRBJ1-2, with D perhaps TRBD1 (6 bases). This CDR3 spans 13 amino acids. The germline V gene encodes CDR1 SGHVS and CDR2 FQNEAQ. Trimming took 2 bases from V and 3 from J, leaving 7 bases between them. CDR3 residues: CASSLRQDYGYTF. CDR3 coding DNA: TGTGCCAGCAGCTTACGACAGGACTATGGCTACACCTTC.

About this clone itself: Germline and junction disagree at one end, which may indicate a read error. The chain is built from TRBV27 and TRBJ2-3, with D tentatively TRBD2 (6 bases). CDR3 length equals 19 residues. Germline V gene lookup returns CDR1 MNHEY and CDR2 SMNVEV (reference sequence). CDR3 protein: CANSSLQERASYRADTQYF. The CDR3 DNA reads TGTGCCAACAGTTCCCTCCAGGAGCGGGCAAGTTACCGGGCAGATACGCAGTATTTT.

The chain carries TRBV7-9 and TRBJ2-7; 7 bases align to TRBD1. This CDR3 contains 14 residues. From germline, CDR1 is SEHNR and CDR2 FQNEAQ (reference sequence). With V trimmed by 5 bases and J by 5 bases, 9 bases remained unmatched. CDR3 sequence: CASSISDRTDEQYF. DNA of the CDR3: TGTGCCAGCAGCATCTCGGACAGGACAGACGAGCAGTACTTC.

J is TRBJ2-3 and V is TRBV7-2, with 13 positions matching TRBD2. Germline loops: CDR1 SGHTA, CDR2 FQGNSA. CDR3 length equals 15 residues. V dropped 1 base and J dropped 5; count of bases not matched to a gene: 0. CDR3 bases: TGTGCCAGCAGCTTAGGGACTAGCGGGGGAGATACGCAGTATTTT. It specifies CASSLGTSGGDTQYF.

This chain joins TRBV28 and TRBJ2-5; 9 bases are a match to TRBD2. CDR1 is MDHEN and CDR2 is SYDVKM in the germline V gene. Trimming cost V 2 bases and J 5 bases; bases outside gene matches: 9. The CDR3 is 16 residues long. In DNA, the CDR3 is TGTGCCAGCAGTTTACCATCTAGCGGGATGGGCGAGACCCAGTACTTC. Translation gives CASSLPSSGMGETQYF. Full variable domain (missing parts from reference TRBV28 and TRBJ2-5): DVKVTQSSRYLVKRTGEKVFLECVQDMDHENMFWYRQDPGLGLRLIYFSYDVKMKEKGDIPEGYSVSREKKERFSLILESASTNQTSMYLCASSLPSSGMGETQYFGPGTRLLVL.

The chain recombines TRBV6-1 with TRBJ2-5, with D perhaps TRBD2 (5 bases). The V gene's germline CDR1 is MNHNS and CDR2 SASEGT. V was pared by 7 bases and J by 5 bases, with 14 bases between. The CDR3 has 13 residues. CDR3 bases: TGTGCCAGCAATCCCCAAGGCGGGGAGACCCAGTACTTC. As protein: CASNPQGGETQYF.

This chain connects TRBV9 to TRBJ1-2; unclear D gene. This CDR3 spans 13 amino acids. V shed 3 bases and J shed 8 bases, with 14 bases lying between them. CDR1 and CDR2 (germline): SGDLS, YYNGEE. The CDR3 protein is CASSAPGGSGYTF. The CDR3 coding sequence is TGTGCCAGCAGCGCCCCGGGAGGGTCGGGCTACACCTTC.

The chain links TRBV4-1 to TRBJ1-1; TRBD1 matches at 9 bases. V lost 1 base and J lost 1; bases outside the gene matches: 7. Germline assignment: CDR1 MGHRA and CDR2 YSYEKL. The CDR3 is 17 residues long. CDR3 DNA: TGCGCCAGCAGCCAAGCCCCCCCGGGACAGGGGAACACTGAAGCTTTCTTT. It yields the protein CASSQAPPGQGNTEAFF.

The genes are TRBV19 and TRBJ1-5; D gene unclear. V was pared by 3 bases and J by 4 bases, with 13 bases between. The CDR3 is 15 residues long. Germline lookup yields CDR1 LNHDA and CDR2 SQIVND (reference sequence). CDR3 sequence reads: CASSIVARGNQPQHF. In DNA form, the CDR3 reads TGTGCCAGTAGTATTGTGGCAAGAGGTAATCAGCCCCAGCATTTT.

The chain is built from TRBV5-1 and TRBJ2-2, with 13 bases identical to TRBD2. V dropped 4 bases and J dropped 1; count of bases not matched to a gene: 4. The CDR3 loop spans 17 amino acids. CDR1 is SGHRS and CDR2 is YFSETQ in the germline V gene. As DNA, the CDR3 is TGCGCCAGCAGCCAGACTAGCGGGGGGCGGAACACCGGGGAGCTGTTTTTT. This translates into CASSQTSGGRNTGELFF.

The rearrangement uses TRBV5-4 and TRBJ1-4; 10 positions match TRBD1. This CDR3 contains 16 residues. Germline V gene sequence: CDR1 SGHNT, CDR2 YYREEE (reference sequence). J gave up 6 bases and V 4 bases, and 9 bases lay outside the gene matches. CDR3 nucleotide sequence: TGTGCCAGCAGCGAGGAACGACAGGGGGCGCATGAAAAACTGTTTTTT. Translation gives CASSEERQGAHEKLFF. The full variable domain, rest sourced from reference TRBV5-4 and TRBJ1-4, is ETGVTQSPTHLIKTRGQQVTLRCSSQSGHNTVSWYQQALGQGPQFIFQYYREEENGRGNFPPRFSGLQFPNYSSELNVNALELDDSALYLCASSEERQGAHEKLFFGSGTQLSVL.

This clone came up once. Relative to the germline gene, one junction end is altered; a read error may explain this. Within the sample, other DNA sequences also encode this same CDR3. J is TRBJ2-7 and V is TRBV7-9; the match to TRBD2 covers 12 bases. The CDR3 totals 16 residues. Germline V gene sequence: CDR1 SEHNR, CDR2 FQNEAQ (reference sequence). CDR3 nucleotides: TGCGCCAGCAGCCCCCAGACTAGCGGGAGCACCTACGAGCAGTACTTC. It translates to CASSPQTSGSTYEQYF.

The rearrangement links TRBV2 to TRBJ1-5; 7 bases line up with TRBD1. In germline, CDR1 is SNHLY, CDR2 FYNNEI. The CDR3 has 20 amino acids. The V gene end was trimmed by 3 bases and the J gene end by 0 bases; junction bases not matched to a gene: 17. This chain's CDR3 is CASSEIRDSINLYSNQPQHF. CDR3 coding DNA: TGTGCCAGCAGTGAGATCCGGGACAGCATAAACCTATATAGCAATCAGCCCCAGCATTTT.

V gene TRBV7-3 combines with J gene TRBJ2-1; 9 positions agree with TRBD1. V gave up 6 bases and J gave up 6 bases; unmatched junction bases: 6. The V gene's germline CDR1 is SGHTA and CDR2 FQGTGA. The CDR3 totals 14 residues. Here the CDR3 DNA reads TGTGCCAGCAGAAGACAGGGGGACGGCAATGAGCAGTTCTTC. Translating gives CASRRQGDGNEQFF. The whole variable domain, remainder taken from reference TRBV7-3 and TRBJ2-1, is GAGVSQTPSNKVTEKGKYVELRCDPISGHTALYWYRQSLGQGPEFLIYFQGTGAADDSGLPNDRFFAVRPEGSVSTLKIQRTERGDSAVYLCASRRQGDGNEQFFGPGTRLTVL.

The chain links TRBV30 to TRBJ2-7, with D perhaps matching TRBD1 (6 bases). The germline gives CDR1 GTSNPN, CDR2 SVGIG (reference sequence). The CDR3 totals 16 residues. V dropped 3 bases and J dropped 2 bases, with 20 bases sitting between them. CDR3 region: CAWSYLDRDTTYEQYF. CDR3 coding DNA: TGTGCCTGGAGCTACTTGGACAGAGACACGACCTACGAGCAGTACTTC.

The V and J genes are TRBV7-9 and TRBJ1-5; D is unclear. This CDR3 region has 13 residues. Germline assignment: CDR1 SEHNR and CDR2 FQNEAQ (reference sequence). The V end lost 6 bases, the J end lost 8 bases, and 14 bases lay between the germline ends. CDR3 amino acids: CASSSGRGEPQHF. CDR3 nucleotide sequence: TGTGCCAGCAGTTCCGGGCGCGGGGAGCCCCAGCATTTT.